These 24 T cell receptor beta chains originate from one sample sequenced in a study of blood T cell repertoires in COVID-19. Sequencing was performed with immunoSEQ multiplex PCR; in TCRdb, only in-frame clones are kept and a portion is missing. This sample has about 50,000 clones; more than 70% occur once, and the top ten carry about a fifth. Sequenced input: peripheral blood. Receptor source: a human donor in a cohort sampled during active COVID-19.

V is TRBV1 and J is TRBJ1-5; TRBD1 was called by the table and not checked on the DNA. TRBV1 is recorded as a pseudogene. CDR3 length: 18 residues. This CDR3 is CTSSHPGHFPVGNQPQHF. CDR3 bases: TGCACCAGCAGCCACCCGGGACACTTCCCTGTTGGCAATCAGCCCCAGCATTTT.

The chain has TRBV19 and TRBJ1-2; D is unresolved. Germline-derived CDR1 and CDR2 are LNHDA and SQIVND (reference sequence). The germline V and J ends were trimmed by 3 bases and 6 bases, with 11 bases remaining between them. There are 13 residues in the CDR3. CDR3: CASSITSSDGYTF. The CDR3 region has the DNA TGTGCCAGTAGTATTACGAGCTCCGATGGCTACACCTTC.

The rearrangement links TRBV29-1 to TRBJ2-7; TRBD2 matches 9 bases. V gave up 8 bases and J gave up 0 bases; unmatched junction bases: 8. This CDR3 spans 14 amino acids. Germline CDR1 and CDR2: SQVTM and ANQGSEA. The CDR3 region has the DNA TGCAGCACCTCCAGCGGGGGGAGCTCCTACGAGCAGTACTTC. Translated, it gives CSTSSGGSSYEQYF.

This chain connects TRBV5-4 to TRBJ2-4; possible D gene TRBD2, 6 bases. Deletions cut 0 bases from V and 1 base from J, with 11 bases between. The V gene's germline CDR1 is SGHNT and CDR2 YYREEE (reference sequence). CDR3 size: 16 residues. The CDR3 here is CASSLGGVGAKNIQYF. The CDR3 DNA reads TGTGCCAGCAGCTTGGGGGGGGTCGGGGCCAAAAACATTCAGTACTTC.

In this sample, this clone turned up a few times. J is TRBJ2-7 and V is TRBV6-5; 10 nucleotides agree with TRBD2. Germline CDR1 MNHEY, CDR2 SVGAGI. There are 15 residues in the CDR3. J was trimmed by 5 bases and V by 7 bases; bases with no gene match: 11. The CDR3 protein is CASTKSGGAVHEQYF. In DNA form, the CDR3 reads TGTGCCAGCACGAAAAGCGGGGGGGCCGTCCACGAGCAGTACTTC.

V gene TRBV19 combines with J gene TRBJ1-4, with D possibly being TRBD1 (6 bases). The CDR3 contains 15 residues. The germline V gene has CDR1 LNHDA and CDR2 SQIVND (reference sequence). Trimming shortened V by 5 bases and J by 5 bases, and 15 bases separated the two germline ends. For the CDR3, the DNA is TGTGCCAGTAGTTCCTCCGGGACAAGAAATGAAAAACTGTTTTTT. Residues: CASSSSGTRNEKLFF. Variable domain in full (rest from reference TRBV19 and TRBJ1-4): DGGITQSPKYLFRKEGQNVTLSCEQNLNHDAMYWYRQDPGQGLRLIYYSQIVNDFQKGDIAEGYSVSREKKESFPLTVTSAQKNPTAFYLCASSSSGTRNEKLFFGSGTQLSVL.

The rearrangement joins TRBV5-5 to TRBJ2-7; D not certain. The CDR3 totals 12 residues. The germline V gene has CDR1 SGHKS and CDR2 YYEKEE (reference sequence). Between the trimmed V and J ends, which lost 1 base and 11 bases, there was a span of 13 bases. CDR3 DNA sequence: TGTGCCAGCAGCTTGTTAGGAGAGTTTGAGTACTTC. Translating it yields CASSLLGEFEYF.

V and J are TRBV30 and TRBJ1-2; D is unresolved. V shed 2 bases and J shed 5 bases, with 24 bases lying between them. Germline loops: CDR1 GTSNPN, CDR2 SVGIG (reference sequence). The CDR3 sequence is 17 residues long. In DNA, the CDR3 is TGTGCCTGGAGTCCCCAAGCATCAGGCCGGGATTGGTATGGCTACACCTTC. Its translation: CAWSPQASGRDWYGYTF.

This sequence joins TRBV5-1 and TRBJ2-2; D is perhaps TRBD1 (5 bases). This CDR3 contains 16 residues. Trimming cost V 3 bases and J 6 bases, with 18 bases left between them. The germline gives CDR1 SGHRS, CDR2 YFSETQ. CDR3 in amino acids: CASSSDPGRIAGELFF. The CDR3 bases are TGCGCCAGCAGCTCGGACCCAGGGCGTATTGCCGGGGAGCTGTTTTTT.

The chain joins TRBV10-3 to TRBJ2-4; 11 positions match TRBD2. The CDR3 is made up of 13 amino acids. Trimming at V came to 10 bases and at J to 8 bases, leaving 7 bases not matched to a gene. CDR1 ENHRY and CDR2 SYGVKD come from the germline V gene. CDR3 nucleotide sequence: TGTGCCACGGGACTAGCGGAGAGGGACATTCAGTACTTC. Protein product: CATGLAERDIQYF.

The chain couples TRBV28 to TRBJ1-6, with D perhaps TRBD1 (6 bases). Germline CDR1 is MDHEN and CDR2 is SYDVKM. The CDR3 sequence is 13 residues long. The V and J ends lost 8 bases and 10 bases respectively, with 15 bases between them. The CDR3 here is CASGQTLSSPLHF. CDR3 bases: TGTGCCAGCGGACAGACACTAAGCTCACCCCTCCACTTT.

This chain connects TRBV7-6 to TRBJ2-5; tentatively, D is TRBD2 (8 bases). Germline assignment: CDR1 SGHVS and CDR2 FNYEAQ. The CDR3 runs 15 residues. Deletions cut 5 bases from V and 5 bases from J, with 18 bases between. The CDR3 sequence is CASSPWTGGRETQYF. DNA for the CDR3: TGTGCCAGCAGCCCATGGACAGGCGGGAGGGAGACCCAGTACTTC. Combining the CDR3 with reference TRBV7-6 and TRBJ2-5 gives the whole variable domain GAGVSQSPRYKVTKRGQDVALRCDPISGHVSLYWYRQALGQGPEFLTYFNYEAQQDKSGLPNDRFSAERPEGSISTLTIQRTEQRDSAMYRCASSPWTGGRETQYFGPGTRLLVL.

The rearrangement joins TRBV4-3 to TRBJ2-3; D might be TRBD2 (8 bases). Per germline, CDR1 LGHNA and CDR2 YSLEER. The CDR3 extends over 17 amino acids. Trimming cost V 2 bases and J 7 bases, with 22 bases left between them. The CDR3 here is CASSQRPAGGGGHTQYF. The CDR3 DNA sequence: TGCGCCAGCAGCCAACGCCCTGCGGGGGGAGGGGGCCATACGCAGTATTTT.

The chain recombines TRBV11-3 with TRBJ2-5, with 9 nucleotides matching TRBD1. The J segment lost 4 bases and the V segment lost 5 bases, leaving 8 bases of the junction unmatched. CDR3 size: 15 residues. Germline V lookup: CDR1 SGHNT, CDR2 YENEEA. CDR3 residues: CASSTSGQGGETQYF. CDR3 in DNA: TGTGCCAGCAGCACCTCGGGACAGGGTGGAGAGACCCAGTACTTC.

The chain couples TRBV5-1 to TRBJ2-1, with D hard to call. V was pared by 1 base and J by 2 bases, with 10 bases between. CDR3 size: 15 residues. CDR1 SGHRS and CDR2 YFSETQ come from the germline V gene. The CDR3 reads CASSLSLQTYNEQFF. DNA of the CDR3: TGCGCCAGCAGCTTGTCGCTCCAGACCTACAATGAGCAGTTCTTC.

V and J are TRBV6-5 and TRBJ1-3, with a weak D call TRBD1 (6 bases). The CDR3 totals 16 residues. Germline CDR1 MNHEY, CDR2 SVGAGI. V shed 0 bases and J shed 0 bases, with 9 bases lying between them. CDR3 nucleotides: TGTGCCAGCAGTTACTCGGGGGCGAGCTCTGGAAACACCATATATTTT. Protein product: CASSYSGASSGNTIYF.

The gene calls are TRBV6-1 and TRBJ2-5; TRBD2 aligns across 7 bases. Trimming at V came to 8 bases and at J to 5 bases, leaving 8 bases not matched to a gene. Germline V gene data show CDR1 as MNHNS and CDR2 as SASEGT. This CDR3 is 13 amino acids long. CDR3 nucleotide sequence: TGTGCCAGCCTACCAGCGGGGATGGAGACCCAGTACTTC. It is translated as CASLPAGMETQYF.

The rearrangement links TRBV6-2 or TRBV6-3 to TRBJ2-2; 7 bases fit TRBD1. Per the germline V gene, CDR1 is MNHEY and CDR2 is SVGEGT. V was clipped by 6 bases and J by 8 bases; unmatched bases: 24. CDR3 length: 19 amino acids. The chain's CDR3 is CASSPRQGGLRASPGELFF. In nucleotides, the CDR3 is TGTGCCAGCAGCCCTCGACAGGGTGGTCTGCGCGCTTCACCGGGGGAGCTGTTTTTT.

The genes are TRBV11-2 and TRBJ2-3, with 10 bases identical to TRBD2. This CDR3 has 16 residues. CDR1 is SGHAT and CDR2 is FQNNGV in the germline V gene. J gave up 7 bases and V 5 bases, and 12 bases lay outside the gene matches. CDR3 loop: CASSPRGAGGTYTQYF. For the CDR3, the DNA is TGTGCCAGCAGCCCCCGAGGAGCGGGGGGGACATATACGCAGTATTTT. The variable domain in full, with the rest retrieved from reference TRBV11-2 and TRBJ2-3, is EAGVAQSPRYKIIEKRQSVAFWCNPISGHATLYWYQQILGQGPKLLIQFQNNGVVDDSQLPKDRFSAERLKGVDSTLKIQPAKLEDSAVYLCASSPRGAGGTYTQYFGPGTRLTVL.

CDR3 DNA sequence: TGTGCCATCAGTGACGGTTTGACTAGCTATGGCTACACCTTC. It translates to CAISDGLTSYGYTF. This chain connects TRBV10-3 to TRBJ1-2, with unresolved D. Germline-derived CDR1 and CDR2 are ENHRY and SYGVKD. The V end lost 3 bases, the J end lost 4 bases, and 12 bases lay between the germline ends. This CDR3 has 14 residues.

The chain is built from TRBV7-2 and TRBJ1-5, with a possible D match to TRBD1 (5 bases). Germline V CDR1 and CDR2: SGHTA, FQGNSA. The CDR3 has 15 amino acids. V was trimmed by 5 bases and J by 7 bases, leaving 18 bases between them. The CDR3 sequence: CASSLREGRNQPQHF. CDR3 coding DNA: TGTGCCAGCAGCCTCAGGGAGGGGAGGAACCAGCCCCAGCATTTT.

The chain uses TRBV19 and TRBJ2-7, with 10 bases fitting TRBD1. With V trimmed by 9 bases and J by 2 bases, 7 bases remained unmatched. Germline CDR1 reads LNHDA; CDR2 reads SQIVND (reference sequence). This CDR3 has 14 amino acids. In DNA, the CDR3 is TGTGCCAGCCAGGGACAGGGGACGGCCTACGAGCAGTACTTC. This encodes CASQGQGTAYEQYF.

The CDR3 spells CAWSVRSEQFF. CDR3 nucleotide sequence: TGTGCCTGGAGTGTCCGGAGTGAGCAGTTCTTC. V usage is TRBV30 and J usage is TRBJ2-1, with unresolved D. The V end was cut by 0 bases, the J end by 9 bases, with 6 bases between. The CDR3 totals 11 residues. The germline V gene encodes CDR1 GTSNPN and CDR2 SVGIG (reference sequence).

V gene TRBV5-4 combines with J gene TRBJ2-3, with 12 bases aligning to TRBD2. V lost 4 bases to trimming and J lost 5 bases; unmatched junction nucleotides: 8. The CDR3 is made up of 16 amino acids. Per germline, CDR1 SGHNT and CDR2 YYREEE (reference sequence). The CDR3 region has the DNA TGTGCCAGCAGCCCTTGGACTAGCGGGGTTGGAGATACGCAGTATTTT. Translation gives CASSPWTSGVGDTQYF. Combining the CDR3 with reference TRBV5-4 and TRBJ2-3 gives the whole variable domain ETGVTQSPTHLIKTRGQQVTLRCSSQSGHNTVSWYQQALGQGPQFIFQYYREEENGRGNFPPRFSGLQFPNYSSELNVNALELDDSALYLCASSPWTSGVGDTQYFGPGTRLTVL.